The clone carrying this T cell receptor (beta chain) was detected only a few times. Its antigen is not known. This sample is drawn from a study of cytotoxic CD8 clonotypes in ibrutinib-treated CLL. Across the whole study: Median treatment time before response sampling was 12 months, range 6 to 36.

Deep sequencing aimed at 1 in 200,000 to 1 in 1 million T cells' resolution. Clones were read by immunoSEQ multiplex PCR, and TCRdb kept only the in-frame ones, dropping some. The repertoire holds 110,000 or so clones, with roughly 60% as singletons. Regarding the study as a whole: Measured clonality at baseline was greater than in age-matched healthy donors and tracked with circulating CD8+ T-cell counts. Shared public clonotypes were rare, and on treatment they either got smaller or stayed the same.

The V end lost 3 bases, the J end lost 0 bases, and 9 bases lay between the germline ends. This CDR3 region has 15 residues. Germline V gene lookup returns CDR1 SNHLY and CDR2 FYNNEI. The chain carries TRBV2 and TRBJ1-5, with D tentatively TRBD1 (6 bases). This TCR was recovered from a human donor with chronic lymphocytic leukemia. The specimen comprised PBMCs, sampled after 24 months of ibrutinib treatment. CDR3 residues: CASSDRGYSNQPQHF. The CDR3, as DNA: TGTGCCAGCAGTGACAGGGGTTATAGCAATCAGCCCCAGCATTTT.